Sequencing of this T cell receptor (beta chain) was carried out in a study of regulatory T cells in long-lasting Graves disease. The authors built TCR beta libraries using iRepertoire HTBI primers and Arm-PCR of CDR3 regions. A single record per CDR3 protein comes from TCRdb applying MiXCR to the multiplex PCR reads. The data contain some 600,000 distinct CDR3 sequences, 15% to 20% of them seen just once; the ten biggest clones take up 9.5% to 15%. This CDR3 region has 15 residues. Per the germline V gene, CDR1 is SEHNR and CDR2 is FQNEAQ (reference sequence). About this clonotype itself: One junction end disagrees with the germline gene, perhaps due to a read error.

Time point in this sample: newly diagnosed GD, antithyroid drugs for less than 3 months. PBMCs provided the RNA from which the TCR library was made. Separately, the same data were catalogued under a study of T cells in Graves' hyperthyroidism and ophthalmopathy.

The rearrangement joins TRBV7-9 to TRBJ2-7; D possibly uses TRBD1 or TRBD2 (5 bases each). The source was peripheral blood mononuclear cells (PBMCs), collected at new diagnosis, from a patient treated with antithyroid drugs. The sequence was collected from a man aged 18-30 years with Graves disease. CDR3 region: CVSSLVPGPSYEQYF. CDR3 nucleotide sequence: TGTGTCAGCAGCTTAGTCCCGGGGCCCTCCTACGAGCAGTACTTC.